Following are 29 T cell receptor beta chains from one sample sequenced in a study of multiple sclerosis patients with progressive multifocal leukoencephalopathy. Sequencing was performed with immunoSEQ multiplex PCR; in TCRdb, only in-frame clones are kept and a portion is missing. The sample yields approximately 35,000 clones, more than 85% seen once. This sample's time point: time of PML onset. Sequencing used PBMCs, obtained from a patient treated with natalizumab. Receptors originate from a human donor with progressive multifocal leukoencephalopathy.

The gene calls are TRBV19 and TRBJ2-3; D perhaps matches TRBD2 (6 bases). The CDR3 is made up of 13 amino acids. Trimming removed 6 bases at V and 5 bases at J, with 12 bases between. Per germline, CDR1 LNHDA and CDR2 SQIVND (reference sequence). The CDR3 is CASRHLGGDTQYF. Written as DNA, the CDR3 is TGTGCCAGTAGGCATCTCGGGGGAGATACGCAGTATTTT.

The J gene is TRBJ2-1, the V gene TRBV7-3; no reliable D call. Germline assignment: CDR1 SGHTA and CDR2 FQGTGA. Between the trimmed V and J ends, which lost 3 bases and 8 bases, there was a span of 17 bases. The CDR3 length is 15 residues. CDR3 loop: CASSFGLGRLDEQFF. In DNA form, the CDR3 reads TGTGCCAGCAGCTTTGGGCTAGGACGCCTCGATGAGCAGTTCTTC.

The CDR3 region has the DNA TGCGCCAGCAGCTCGACAGTGCTCTATGGCTACACCTTC. Translated: CASSSTVLYGYTF. This rearrangement joins TRBV5-1 to TRBJ1-2; TRBD1 is a possible D gene (5 bases). The CDR3 length is 13 residues. With 3 bases removed from V and 4 bases from J, the gap between germline ends came to 10 bases. Germline assignment: CDR1 SGHRS and CDR2 YFSETQ.

DNA of the CDR3: TGTGCCAGCAGCTTGGTAGGGCGCTACAATGAGCAGTTCTTC. Translation gives CASSLVGRYNEQFF. The chain carries TRBV5-4 and TRBJ2-1; D is unresolved. Germline CDR1 is SGHNT and CDR2 is YYREEE (reference sequence). This CDR3 contains 14 residues. V gave up 0 bases and J gave up 3 bases, with 7 bases separating them.

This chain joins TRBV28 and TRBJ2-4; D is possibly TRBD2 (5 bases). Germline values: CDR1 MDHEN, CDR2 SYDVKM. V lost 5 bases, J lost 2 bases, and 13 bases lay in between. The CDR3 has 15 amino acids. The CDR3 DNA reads TGTGCCAGCAGTATCTATGAGGGTCCCAAAAACATTCAGTACTTC. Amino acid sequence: CASSIYEGPKNIQYF.

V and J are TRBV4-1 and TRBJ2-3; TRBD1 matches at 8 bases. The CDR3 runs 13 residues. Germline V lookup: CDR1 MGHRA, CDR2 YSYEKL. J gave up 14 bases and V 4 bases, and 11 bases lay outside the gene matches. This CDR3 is CASSPLADRELYF. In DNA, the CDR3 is TGCGCCAGCAGCCCGCTTGCGGACAGGGAACTGTATTTT.

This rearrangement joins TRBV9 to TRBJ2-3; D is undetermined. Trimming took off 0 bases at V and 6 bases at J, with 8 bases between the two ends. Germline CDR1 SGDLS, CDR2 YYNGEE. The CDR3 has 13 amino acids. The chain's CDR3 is CASSVDFPDTQYF. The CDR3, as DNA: TGTGCCAGCAGCGTAGATTTCCCGGATACGCAGTATTTT.

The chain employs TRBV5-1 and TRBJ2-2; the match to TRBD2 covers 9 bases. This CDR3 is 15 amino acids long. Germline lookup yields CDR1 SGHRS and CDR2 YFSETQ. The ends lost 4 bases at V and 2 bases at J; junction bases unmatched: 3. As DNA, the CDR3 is TGCGCCAGCAGCATCCTAGCGGGAAACACCGGGGAGCTGTTTTTT. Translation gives CASSILAGNTGELFF.

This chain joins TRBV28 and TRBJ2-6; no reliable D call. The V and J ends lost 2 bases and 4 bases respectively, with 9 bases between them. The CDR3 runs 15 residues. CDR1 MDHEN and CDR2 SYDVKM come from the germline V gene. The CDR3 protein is CASSLAVLGANVLTF. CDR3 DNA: TGTGCCAGCAGTTTAGCAGTTCTCGGGGCCAACGTCCTGACTTTC. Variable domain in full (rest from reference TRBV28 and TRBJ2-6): DVKVTQSSRYLVKRTGEKVFLECVQDMDHENMFWYRQDPGLGLRLIYFSYDVKMKEKGDIPEGYSVSREKKERFSLILESASTNQTSMYLCASSLAVLGANVLTFGAGSRLTVL.

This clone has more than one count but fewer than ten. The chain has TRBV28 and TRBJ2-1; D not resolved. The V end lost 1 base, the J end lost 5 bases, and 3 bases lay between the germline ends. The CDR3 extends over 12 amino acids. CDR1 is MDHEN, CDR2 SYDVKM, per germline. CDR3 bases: TGTGCCAGCAGTTTATACGACAATGAGCAGTTCTTC. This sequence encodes CASSLYDNEQFF.

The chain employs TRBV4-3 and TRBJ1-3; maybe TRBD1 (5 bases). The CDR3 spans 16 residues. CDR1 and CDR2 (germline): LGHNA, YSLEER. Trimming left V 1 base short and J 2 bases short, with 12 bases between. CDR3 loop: CASSQATGVAGNTIYF. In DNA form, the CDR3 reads TGCGCCAGCAGCCAAGCGACGGGGGTAGCTGGAAACACCATATATTTT.

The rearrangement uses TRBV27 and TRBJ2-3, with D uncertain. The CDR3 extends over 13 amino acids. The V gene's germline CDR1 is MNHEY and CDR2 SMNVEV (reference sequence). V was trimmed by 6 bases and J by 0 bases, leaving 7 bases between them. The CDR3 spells CASRLYSTDTQYF. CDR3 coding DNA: TGTGCCAGCAGGTTGTATAGCACAGATACGCAGTATTTT.

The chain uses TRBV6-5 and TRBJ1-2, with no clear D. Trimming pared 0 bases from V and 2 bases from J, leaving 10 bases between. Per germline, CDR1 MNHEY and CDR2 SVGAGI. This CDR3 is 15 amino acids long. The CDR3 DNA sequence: TGTGCCAGCAGTTACTCCCCTCGATCGAACTATGGCTACACCTTC. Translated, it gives CASSYSPRSNYGYTF.

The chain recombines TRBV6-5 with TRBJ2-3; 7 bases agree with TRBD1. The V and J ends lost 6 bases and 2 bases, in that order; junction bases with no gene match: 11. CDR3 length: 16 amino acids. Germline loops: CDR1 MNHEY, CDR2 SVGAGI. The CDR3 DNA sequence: TGTGCCAGCAGCTACAGGGGAACCTTTCCCACAGATACGCAGTATTTT. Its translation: CASSYRGTFPTDTQYF.

The CDR3, as DNA: TGTGCCAGCAGTTGGGGGATCAATCAGCCCCAGCATTTT. This gives the protein CASSWGINQPQHF. The chain links TRBV27 to TRBJ1-5, with D possibly being TRBD1 (5 bases). The CDR3 sequence is 13 residues long. Germline loops: CDR1 MNHEY, CDR2 SMNVEV (reference sequence). Trimming cost V 4 bases and J 3 bases, with 7 bases left between them.

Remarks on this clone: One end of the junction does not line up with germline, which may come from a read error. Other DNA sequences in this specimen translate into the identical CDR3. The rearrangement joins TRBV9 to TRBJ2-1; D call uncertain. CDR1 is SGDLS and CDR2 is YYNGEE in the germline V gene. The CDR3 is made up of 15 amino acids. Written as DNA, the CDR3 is TGTGCCAGCAGCTCGGGTGGGTTAGGCTACAATGAACAGTTCTTC. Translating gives CASSSGGLGYNEQFF.

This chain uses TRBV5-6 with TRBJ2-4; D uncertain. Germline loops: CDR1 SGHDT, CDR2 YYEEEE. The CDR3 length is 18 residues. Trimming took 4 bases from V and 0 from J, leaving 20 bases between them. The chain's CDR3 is CASSQEHSSNLAKNIQYF. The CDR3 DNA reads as TGTGCCAGCAGCCAGGAACATTCAAGTAATCTAGCCAAAAACATTCAGTACTTC.

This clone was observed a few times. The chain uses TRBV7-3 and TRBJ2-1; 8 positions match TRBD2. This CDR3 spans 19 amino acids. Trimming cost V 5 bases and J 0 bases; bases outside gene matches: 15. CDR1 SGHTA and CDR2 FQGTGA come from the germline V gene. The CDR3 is CASSLNPPSGLSSYNEQFF. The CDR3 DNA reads TGTGCCAGCAGCCTAAACCCCCCTAGCGGGCTAAGCTCCTACAATGAGCAGTTCTTC. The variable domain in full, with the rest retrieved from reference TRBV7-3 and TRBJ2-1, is GAGVSQTPSNKVTEKGKYVELRCDPISGHTALYWYRQSLGQGPEFLIYFQGTGAADDSGLPNDRFFAVRPEGSVSTLKIQRTERGDSAVYLCASSLNPPSGLSSYNEQFFGPGTRLTVL.

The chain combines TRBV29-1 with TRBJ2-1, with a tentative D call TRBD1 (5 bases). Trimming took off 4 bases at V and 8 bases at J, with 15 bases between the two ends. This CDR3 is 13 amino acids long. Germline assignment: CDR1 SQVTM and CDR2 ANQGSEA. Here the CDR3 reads CSVVTNRKDEQFF. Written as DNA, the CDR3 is TGCAGCGTTGTGACCAACAGGAAGGATGAGCAGTTCTTC.

The CDR3 DNA reads TGTGCCAGTAGTTCCAGGACAGGTGAAGCTTTCTTT. Amino acids: CASSSRTGEAFF. The V call is TRBV19, the J call TRBJ1-1; 7 nucleotides line up with TRBD1. Germline V gene lookup returns CDR1 LNHDA and CDR2 SQIVND (reference sequence). This CDR3 contains 12 residues. V shed 5 bases and J 7 bases; nucleotides not matched to a gene: 4.

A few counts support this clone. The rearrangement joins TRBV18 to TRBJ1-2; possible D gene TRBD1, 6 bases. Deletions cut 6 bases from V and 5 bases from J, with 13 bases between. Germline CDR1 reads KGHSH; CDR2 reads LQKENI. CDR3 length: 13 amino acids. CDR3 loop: CASSGRGLYGYTF. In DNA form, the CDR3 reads TGTGCCAGCTCGGGCAGGGGTTTATATGGCTACACCTTC.

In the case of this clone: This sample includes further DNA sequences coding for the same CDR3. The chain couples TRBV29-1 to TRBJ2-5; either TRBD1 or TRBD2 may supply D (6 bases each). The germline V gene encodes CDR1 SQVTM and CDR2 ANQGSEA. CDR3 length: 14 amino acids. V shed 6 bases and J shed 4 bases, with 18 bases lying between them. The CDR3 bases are TGCAGCGTGAGAGGGGTGGGGGGCGGAGAGACCCAGTACTTC. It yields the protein CSVRGVGGGETQYF.

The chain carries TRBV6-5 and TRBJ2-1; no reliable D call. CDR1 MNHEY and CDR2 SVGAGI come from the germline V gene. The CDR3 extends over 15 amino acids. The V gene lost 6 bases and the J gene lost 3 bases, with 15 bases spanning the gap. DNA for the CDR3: TGTGCCAGCAGCGACATCAGCGTTGACTACAATGAGCAGTTCTTC. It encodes CASSDISVDYNEQFF.

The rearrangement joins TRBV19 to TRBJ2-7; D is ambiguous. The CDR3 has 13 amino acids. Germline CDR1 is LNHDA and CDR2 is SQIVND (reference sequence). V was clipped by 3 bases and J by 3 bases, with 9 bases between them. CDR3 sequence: CASSIQQSYEQYF. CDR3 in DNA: TGTGCCAGTAGTATTCAACAGAGCTACGAGCAGTACTTC.

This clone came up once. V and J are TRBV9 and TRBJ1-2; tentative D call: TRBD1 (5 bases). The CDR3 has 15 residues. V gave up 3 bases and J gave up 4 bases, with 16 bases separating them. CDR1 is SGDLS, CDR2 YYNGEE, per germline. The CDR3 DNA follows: TGTGCCAGCAGCGCACTAAACGCAGGGATCTATGGCTACACCTTC. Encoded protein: CASSALNAGIYGYTF.

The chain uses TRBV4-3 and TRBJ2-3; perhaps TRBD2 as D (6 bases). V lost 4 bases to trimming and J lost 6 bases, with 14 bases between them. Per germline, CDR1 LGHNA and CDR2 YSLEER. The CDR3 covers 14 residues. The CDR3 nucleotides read TGCGCCAGCAGCCGAGAACTAGCTCGGGATACGCAGTATTTT. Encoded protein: CASSRELARDTQYF.

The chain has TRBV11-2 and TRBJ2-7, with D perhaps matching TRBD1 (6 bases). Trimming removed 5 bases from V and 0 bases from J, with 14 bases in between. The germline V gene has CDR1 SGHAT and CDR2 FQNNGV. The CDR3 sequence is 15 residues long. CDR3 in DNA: TGTGCCAGCAGCCGTTCGACAGGTCTCTCCTACGAGCAGTACTTC. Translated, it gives CASSRSTGLSYEQYF.

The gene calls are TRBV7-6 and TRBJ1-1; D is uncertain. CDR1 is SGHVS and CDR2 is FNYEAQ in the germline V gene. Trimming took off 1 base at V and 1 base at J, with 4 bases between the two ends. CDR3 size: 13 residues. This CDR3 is CASSLEQNTEAFF. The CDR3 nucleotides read TGTGCCAGCAGCTTAGAACAGAACACTGAAGCTTTCTTT.

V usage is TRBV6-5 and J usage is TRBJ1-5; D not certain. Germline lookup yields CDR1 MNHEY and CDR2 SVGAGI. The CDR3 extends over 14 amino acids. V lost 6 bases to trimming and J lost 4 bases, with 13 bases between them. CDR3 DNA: TGTGCCAGCAGCGGTTATATTGGGAATCAGCCCCAGCATTTT. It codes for CASSGYIGNQPQHF.